The clone carrying this T cell receptor beta chain was picked up many times. Its antigen is unknown. Researchers took RNA transcripts and amplified the TCR beta CDR3 regions from them. The TCR CDR3 first-round RT-PCR relied on the HTBI primer set. MiXCR, run by TCRdb on the multiplex PCR reads, gives a single entry per CDR3 protein. The sample yields about 600,000 distinct CDR3 sequences, about a sixth seen once. The sample is drawn from a study of T cells in Graves' hyperthyroidism and ophthalmopathy. Study-level results: Most thyroid clonotypes expanded above 0.001 appeared in blood too.

In making diagnoses, clinical symptoms, serum thyroxine and TRAb, thyroid ultrasound and orbital computed tomography were all used. V was cut by 6 bases and J by 3 bases, with 18 bases left in between. This CDR3 has 14 amino acids. From germline, CDR1 is DFQATT and CDR2 SNEGSKA (reference sequence). Sequenced material: blood. The source of this sequence is a woman between 40 and 55 years old with Graves' ophthalmopathy. This chain joins TRBV20-1 and TRBJ2-7; weak D call: TRBD2 (7 bases). Written as DNA, the CDR3 is TGCAGTGCCGCAAGGGGGGGATCCTTCTACGAGCAGTACTTC. Encoded protein: CSAARGGSFYEQYF.